This T cell receptor beta chain derives from a study of cytomegalovirus exposure and HLA in healthy donors. Findings and limits, study-wide: Among immune exposure information, only CMV serostatus was available.

Worth noting for this clone: The antigen is not known.

Researchers ran the PCR with 60 Vbeta and 13 Jbeta primers. TCRdb keeps only in-frame clones here, not all; method: immunoSEQ multiplex PCR. Of approximately 110,000 clones in the sample, approximately 78% were seen once. As for the donors, each was a healthy bone marrow donor. V dropped 7 bases and J dropped 3 bases, with 19 bases sitting between them. Germline-derived CDR1 and CDR2 are MNHNY and SVGAGI (reference sequence). The CDR3 length is 16 residues. The chain carries TRBV6-6 and TRBJ1-5; tentative D call: TRBD1 (5 bases). Sample: PBMCs. The sequence was collected from a woman in her twenties or thirties in good health and CMV-seronegative. The CDR3 loop reads CASTLGQGTNNQPQHF. CDR3 DNA: TGTGCCAGCACCCTCGGGCAGGGCACAAACAATCAGCCCCAGCATTTT.